This passage covers 3 T cell receptor beta chains from one sample sequenced in a study of cytomegalovirus exposure and HLA in healthy donors (dated by TCRdb to about 2017). The library was made by the immunoSEQ multiplex PCR assay. As stored in TCRdb, this immuneACCESS dataset retains in-frame rearrangements with V and J assigned. A fraction of the clones does not appear; measured against another copy, unresolved V genes explain less than half of the discrepancy, and the remainder lacks a known reason. The sample table lists roughly 150,000 clones, roughly 89% of them with a count of one. The top ten clones comprise more than 3.5% of the sample. Sequencing used PBMCs. The receptors here all came from a man younger than 35 in good health and CMV-seropositive.

This clone was seen a single time. The V and J genes are TRBV6-6 and TRBJ2-5; D gene unclear. The CDR3 covers 12 residues. Looked up from germline, CDR1 is MNHNY and CDR2 is SVGAGI (reference sequence). The V and J ends lost 5 bases and 6 bases respectively, with 10 bases between them. CDR3 DNA: TGTGCCAGCAGTCGAGCGACTCAGACCCAGTACTTC. It codes for CASSRATQTQYF.

The chain couples TRBV18 to TRBJ2-7; 10 nucleotides match TRBD2. The germline CDR1 and CDR2 sequences are KGHSH and LQKENI. V lost 6 bases to trimming and J lost 2 bases; unmatched junction nucleotides: 7. The CDR3 is made up of 15 amino acids. In DNA, the CDR3 is TGTGCCAGCTCTTTCAGCGGGAGGGATCCCTACGAGCAGTACTTC. This sequence encodes CASSFSGRDPYEQYF.

This chain connects TRBV19 to TRBJ2-3, with TRBD2 matching 8 bases. With V trimmed by 7 bases and J by 1 base, 4 bases remained unmatched. The CDR3 is 14 amino acids. The germline CDR1 and CDR2 sequences are LNHDA and SQIVND (reference sequence). The CDR3: CASMFGGGTDTQYF. CDR3 DNA: TGTGCCAGTATGTTCGGGGGGGGCACAGATACGCAGTATTTT. The whole variable domain, filled in from reference TRBV19 and TRBJ2-3, reads DGGITQSPKYLFRKEGQNVTLSCEQNLNHDAMYWYRQDPGQGLRLIYYSQIVNDFQKGDIAEGYSVSREKKESFPLTVTSAQKNPTAFYLCASMFGGGTDTQYFGPGTRLTVL.